Listed below are T cell receptor beta chains from one sample, sequenced in a study of glioma-infiltrating T cells. MiXCR, run by TCRdb on the multiplex PCR reads, gives a single entry per CDR3 protein. The sample yields some 180,000 distinct CDR3 sequences, 32% seen once. The specimen was glioma tissue, nonneoplastic brain tissue, or PBMCs (not recorded which). The receptors here all came from a human donor with low-grade glioma or glioblastoma, undergoing nonglioma brain surgery, or in good health (not recorded which). CDR3s include the opening cysteine and the closing phenylalanine or tryptophan. D genes are given only for firm matches. Where a row states a size, it is once, few, many or the class of an expanded clone; other rows omit it.

>TRBJ1-5|15|TRBV15|.|.
TGTGCCACCAGCAGAGGCAGACTTAGCAATCAGCCCCAGCACTTT
CATSRGRLSNQPQHF
>TRBJ1-1|14|TRBV4-2|.|many
TGTGCCAGCAGCCGAGGACAGCCCCCGACTGAAGCTTTCTTT
CASSRGQPPTEAFF
>TRBJ1-5|15|TRBV27|.|.
TGTGCCAGCAGTGTAGCATATAGCCTTTTCCAGCCCCAGCATTTT
CASSVAYSLFQPQHF
>TRBJ1-1|14|TRBV4-1|TRBD1|.
TGCGCCAGCAGCCGGCCGGGACAGGGGGCCGTAGCTTTCTTT
CASSRPGQGAVAFF
>TRBJ1-4|14|TRBV6-2/TRBV6-3|.|.
TGTTCCAGCATTTCCGACAGTGTCTTCGAAAAAATTTTTTTT
CSSISDSVFEKIFF
>TRBJ2-7|13|TRBV7-2|.|many
TGTGCCAGCAGCTTAGTTTTAGGCTACGAGCAGTACTTC
CASSLVLGYEQYF
>TRBJ2-7|13|TRBV29-1|.|many
TGCAGCGGGGCCAGACAGGAGGGTTACGAGCAGTACTTC
CSGARQEGYEQYF
>TRBJ2-7|16|TRBV20-1|TRBD2|many
TGCAGTGCTATCGGAAGTGGACTAGCGGGAGTTCGGGAGCAGTACTTC
CSAIGSGLAGVREQYF
>TRBJ1-5|13|TRBV28|TRBD1|.
TGTGCCAGCGAGACAGGGTCTCATCAGCCCCAGCATTTT
CASETGSHQPQHF
>TRBJ2-7|17|TRBV20-1|TRBD2|.
TGCAGTGCCGCGAGGACTAGAGGGAGCCGCATCTCCTACGAGCAGTACTTC
CSAARTRGSRISYEQYF
>TRBJ2-7|16|TRBV6-5|TRBD1|many
TGTGCCAGCAGTTACTCTGGGACAGGGATCTCCTACGAGCAGTACTTC
CASSYSGTGISYEQYF
>TRBJ2-3|14|TRBV20-1|TRBD2|many
TGCAGTGCTAGGGTAGCGGGATCAGCAGATACGCAGTATTTT
CSARVAGSADTQYF
>TRBJ2-5|18|TRBV5-4|TRBD2|.
TGTGCCAGCAGCTCCCCAAGGACTAGCGGGTCACACCAAGAGACCCAGTACTTC
CASSSPRTSGSHQETQYF
>TRBJ2-7|16|TRBV7-6|.|.
TGTGCCAGCAGCATAGCCCCTCGCAGCTCCTACAATGAGCAGTACTTC
CASSIAPRSSYNEQYF
>TRBJ1-2|13|TRBV10-3|TRBD1|.
TGTGCCATCAGAACGGGACAGAACTATGGCTACACCTTC
CAIRTGQNYGYTF
>TRBJ2-7|15|TRBV6-1|TRBD2|many
TGTGCCAGCAGTCCACGACTAGCGGGAGGGCCCGAGCAGTACTTC
CASSPRLAGGPEQYF
>TRBJ2-3|16|TRBV19|.|.
TGTGCCAGTAGACCCGGGACTCGAGGGGGCACAGATACGCAGTATTTT
CASRPGTRGGTDTQYF
>TRBJ2-3|15|TRBV7-2|TRBD2|.
TGTGCCAGCAGCTTAGGAGCGGGATTCACAGATACGCAGTATTTT
CASSLGAGFTDTQYF